Listed here are 16 T cell receptor beta chains from one sample, sequenced in a study of blood T cell repertoires in COVID-19. Profiled with immunoSEQ multiplex PCR; TCRdb holds only in-frame clones, not every one. The sample contains over 350,000 clones, roughly 91% of which appear only once. Sequenced input: peripheral blood. These receptors were obtained from a woman aged 25 to 39 with acute or convalescent COVID-19.

The chain employs TRBV29-1 and TRBJ2-7; D is ambiguous. Germline-derived CDR1 and CDR2 are SQVTM and ANQGSEA. V gave up 2 bases and J gave up 0 bases, with 2 bases separating them. The CDR3 extends over 11 amino acids. CDR3 sequence reads: CSVEHSYEQYF. The CDR3 DNA sequence: TGCAGCGTTGAACACTCCTACGAGCAGTACTTC.

The chain links TRBV24-1 to TRBJ1-1, with TRBD1 matching 7 bases. V trimming: 3 bases; J trimming: 2 bases; junction bases outside the gene matches: 2. The length of the CDR3 is 14 residues. CDR1 and CDR2 (germline): KGHDR, SFDVKD. CDR3: CATSDRTGNTEAFF. The CDR3 region has the DNA TGTGCCACCAGTGATCGGACAGGAAACACTGAAGCTTTCTTT.

Of note for this clone: At the DNA level, this CDR3 is encoded by other sequences in the same sample as well. The chain uses TRBV7-9 and TRBJ2-3; 9 positions match TRBD1. The trim removed 4 bases at V and 6 bases at J, leaving 8 bases unmatched. There are 15 residues in the CDR3. Germline V gene lookup returns CDR1 SEHNR and CDR2 FQNEAQ (reference sequence). The CDR3 coding sequence is TGTGCCAGCAGCTGGGGACAGGGAGAGGCGGATACGCAGTATTTT. It yields the protein CASSWGQGEADTQYF.

The V and J genes are TRBV6-1 and TRBJ1-2, with D perhaps matching TRBD1 (5 bases). Germline loops: CDR1 MNHNS, CDR2 SASEGT. V was clipped by 3 bases and J by 2 bases, with 13 bases between them. The CDR3 extends over 15 amino acids. The CDR3 reads CASSDGSGRNYGYTF. CDR3 DNA sequence: TGTGCCAGCAGTGACGGCTCAGGGAGGAACTATGGCTACACCTTC.

This clone occurred once. The chain has TRBV6-5 and TRBJ2-1, with D tentatively TRBD1 (6 bases). The germline V gene encodes CDR1 MNHEY and CDR2 SVGAGI. This CDR3 is built from 13 residues. V dropped 4 bases and J dropped 10 bases, with 14 bases sitting between them. The CDR3, as DNA: TGTGCCAGCAGTTTCTGGGACATCAGGGAGCAGTTCTTC. Protein: CASSFWDIREQFF.

The rearrangement joins TRBV6-5 to TRBJ1-4; weak D call: TRBD1 (5 bases). The CDR3 runs 15 residues. Germline V gene lookup returns CDR1 MNHEY and CDR2 SVGAGI. Deletions cut 2 bases from V and 5 bases from J, with 12 bases between. The CDR3 here is CASSYVRGQNEKLFF. The CDR3 DNA follows: TGTGCCAGCAGTTACGTGCGGGGCCAGAATGAAAAACTGTTTTTT.

This clone was counted once. The rearrangement links TRBV6-4 to TRBJ2-2; D uncertain. The CDR3 loop spans 12 amino acids. CDR1 and CDR2 from the germline V gene are MRHNA and SNTAGT. Between the trimmed V and J ends, which lost 6 bases and 8 bases, there was a span of 10 bases. CDR3 protein: CASRAPSGELFF. The CDR3 DNA is TGTGCCAGCAGAGCCCCTTCAGGGGAGCTGTTTTTT.

The genes are TRBV5-1 and TRBJ2-3; 9 bases line up with TRBD1. Per germline, CDR1 SGHRS and CDR2 YFSETQ. The J segment lost 3 bases and the V segment lost 6 bases, leaving 8 bases of the junction unmatched. The CDR3 is 15 residues long. The CDR3 region has the DNA TGCGCCAGCATGGACGGACAGGGGATAACAGATACGCAGTATTTT. Amino acid sequence: CASMDGQGITDTQYF.

The chain carries TRBV3-1 (or the pseudogene TRBV3-2) and TRBJ1-4, with 12 bases matching TRBD1. This CDR3 region has 16 residues. V was clipped by 1 base and J by 8 bases; unmatched bases: 5. Germline loops: CDR1 LGHDT, CDR2 YNNKEL (reference sequence). Here the CDR3 reads CASSQGGDRGREKLFF. As DNA, the CDR3 is TGTGCCAGCAGCCAAGGGGGGGACAGGGGGCGCGAAAAACTGTTTTTT.

The V gene is TRBV3-1 (or the pseudogene TRBV3-2), the J gene TRBJ2-2; possible D gene TRBD2, 5 bases. The CDR3 is 12 amino acids. V lost 6 bases and J 5 bases, leaving 7 bases between the germline ends. Germline CDR1 and CDR2: LGHDT and YNNKEL (reference sequence). Written as DNA, the CDR3 is TGTGCCAGCAGGGAGGTAACCGGGGAGCTGTTTTTT. Its translation: CASREVTGELFF.

This clone was found once. The J gene is TRBJ2-7, the V gene TRBV20-1, with D perhaps matching TRBD1 (5 bases). With 3 bases removed from V and 2 bases from J, the gap between germline ends came to 17 bases. CDR3 size: 15 residues. Per the germline V gene, CDR1 is DFQATT and CDR2 is SNEGSKA (reference sequence). DNA of the CDR3: TGCAGTGCTAGTGACGGACACAAGGGGACCTACGAGCAGTACTTC. Translation: CSASDGHKGTYEQYF.

The CDR3 sequence: CASSAAGEQYF. The CDR3 nucleotides are TGTGCCAGCAGCGCGGCGGGGGAGCAGTACTTC. The V gene is TRBV5-6, the J gene TRBJ2-7; perhaps TRBD2 as D (6 bases). The germline V gene encodes CDR1 SGHDT and CDR2 YYEEEE. Deletions cut 4 bases from V and 7 bases from J, with 9 bases between. There are 11 residues in the CDR3.

The V call is TRBV5-1, the J call TRBJ2-1; D perhaps matches TRBD1 (6 bases). Trimming took 4 bases from V and 0 from J, leaving 11 bases between them. The CDR3 is made up of 15 amino acids. Germline CDR1 and CDR2: SGHRS and YFSETQ. CDR3 amino acids: CASSAGQSSYNEQFF. As DNA, the CDR3 is TGCGCCAGCAGCGCAGGACAGTCCTCCTACAATGAGCAGTTCTTC.

This chain links TRBV19 with TRBJ1-1; 10 bases agree with TRBD1. The germline CDR1 and CDR2 sequences are LNHDA and SQIVND (reference sequence). The length of the CDR3 is 16 residues. V dropped 5 bases and J dropped 5; count of bases not matched to a gene: 11. The CDR3 reads CASSPRDRGVKTEAFF. CDR3 nucleotides: TGTGCCAGTAGTCCTCGGGACAGGGGTGTTAAGACTGAAGCTTTCTTT. Variable domain in full (rest from reference TRBV19 and TRBJ1-1): DGGITQSPKYLFRKEGQNVTLSCEQNLNHDAMYWYRQDPGQGLRLIYYSQIVNDFQKGDIAEGYSVSREKKESFPLTVTSAQKNPTAFYLCASSPRDRGVKTEAFFGQGTRLTVV.

The V and J genes are TRBV5-8 and TRBJ1-6; no definite D call. This CDR3 spans 13 amino acids. Germline CDR1 is SGHTS and CDR2 is YDEGEE. Deletions cut 1 base from V and 7 bases from J, with 6 bases between. Written as DNA, the CDR3 is TGTGCCAGCAGCTTGTACGGGAATTCACCCCTCCACTTT. Protein sequence: CASSLYGNSPLHF.

The chain employs TRBV27 and TRBJ2-1; weak D call: TRBD2 (7 bases). CDR1 and CDR2 (germline): MNHEY, SMNVEV (reference sequence). Trimming took off 5 bases at V and 5 bases at J, with 13 bases between the two ends. This CDR3 spans 14 amino acids. CDR3 DNA sequence: TGTGCCAGCAGTCGGGGGGCCTTCCACAATGAGCAGTTCTTC. It is translated as CASSRGAFHNEQFF.